The following is a T cell receptor beta chain sequence with its context. Its cognate antigen is unknown. The data are from a study of T cell responses to AZD1222 COVID-19 vaccine. Study-wide context: Second doses that came at about 4 or about 12 weeks were put together.

Overall study results and limits: Females made up more of the donors, who were largely white British, and clonal diversity may have come out too low. At baseline, seropositivity was found in only six or seven AZD1222 recipients.

Some clones are missing from TCRdb's copy, which holds only in-frame ones; the method was immunoSEQ multiplex PCR. The sample yields roughly 91,000 clones, about 92% seen once. V lost 0 bases and J 2 bases, leaving 8 bases between the germline ends. Germline loops: CDR1 GTSNPN, CDR2 SVGIG (reference sequence). The CDR3 has 14 amino acids. The chain couples TRBV30 to TRBJ1-5; D gene ambiguous. The specimen comprised peripheral blood, sampled on day 0 of AZD1222 vaccination. The sequence derives from an adult in good health. CDR3 DNA: TGTGCCTGGAGTGTACATGTGGGCAATCAGCCCCAGCATTTT. Protein: CAWSVHVGNQPQHF. Based on the CDR3 plus reference TRBV30 and TRBJ1-5, the full variable domain is SQTIHQWPATLVQPVGSPLSLECTVEGTSNPNLYWYRQAAGRGLQLLFYSVGIGQISSEVPQNLSASRPQDRQFILSSKKLLLSDSGFYLCAWSVHVGNQPQHFGDGTRLSIL.